Listed below are T cell receptor beta chains from one sample, sequenced in a study of control samples from healthy donors and cancer patients. Repertoires were generated with immunoSEQ multiplex PCR, while TCRdb's copy carries only in-frame clones and drops some. The sample holds roughly 60,000 clones; 85% to 95% are singletons and the top ten take roughly 4%. Sequenced: blood. Receptor source: a man in his thirties or forties in good health. Both conserved end residues are part of each CDR3. A D gene is named only where the DNA matches it firmly. For some rows the clone size is stated as once, few or many, or as a class when expanded; others skip it.

cdr3_nt,cdr3_aa,clone_size,d_call,j_call,v_call
TGCGCCAGCAGCTACGGACAGGGAGGAGAAAAACTGTTTTTT,CASSYGQGGEKLFF,.,TRBD1,TRBJ1-4,TRBV5-1
TGTGCCAGCAGACGGGACCTGCGAGGGGTCTATGGCTACACCTTC,CASRRDLRGVYGYTF,.,.,TRBJ1-2,TRBV6-5
TGTGCCAGCAGAGTATTCTACGAGCAGTACTTC,CASRVFYEQYF,.,.,TRBJ2-7,TRBV12-3/TRBV12-4
TGTGCCAGCAGTGACGGACAGGGGGCAGATACGCAGTATTTT,CASSDGQGADTQYF,.,TRBD1,TRBJ2-3,TRBV6-4
TGTGCCAGCAGCCAAGATCGGCTAGCAGACAATGAGCAGTTCTTC,CASSQDRLADNEQFF,.,.,TRBJ2-1,TRBV4-2
TGTGCCAGCACCGACAGGAGGAACACTGAAGCTTTCTTT,CASTDRRNTEAFF,.,.,TRBJ1-1,TRBV3-1/TRBV3-2
TGTGCCAGCAGCTTTGGCAGGTTAAACACCGGGGAGCTGTTTTTT,CASSFGRLNTGELFF,.,.,TRBJ2-2,TRBV7-9
TGTGCCAGTAGTATAGCCCTAGGGGCGGATACGCAGTATTTT,CASSIALGADTQYF,.,.,TRBJ2-3,TRBV19
TGTGCCAGCAGCTTAGAACCCAGGTATACAGATACGCAGTATTTT,CASSLEPRYTDTQYF,once,.,TRBJ2-3,TRBV7-3
TGTGCCATCGGGACAGGGGGCGAGGGCTACACCTTC,CAIGTGGEGYTF,.,TRBD1,TRBJ1-2,TRBV10-3
TGTGCCAGCAGCCCCCTGGGGACTAGCACGACGCAGTATTTT,CASSPLGTSTTQYF,.,TRBD2,TRBJ2-3,TRBV7-9
TGTGCCAGCAGCGCGGACATACTAGCCAAAAACATTCAGTACTTC,CASSADILAKNIQYF,.,.,TRBJ2-4,TRBV5-5
TGTGCCAGCAGTCCCGGGACAGGGTACAATGAGCAGTTCTTC,CASSPGTGYNEQFF,.,TRBD1,TRBJ2-1,TRBV28
TGTGCCACCAGCTCTAGACAAGAGACCCAGTACTTC,CATSSRQETQYF,.,.,TRBJ2-5,TRBV24-1
TGTGCCAGCAGTCGGACAGCTTATAATTCACCCCTCCACTTT,CASSRTAYNSPLHF,.,.,TRBJ1-6,TRBV14
TGTGCCAGCAGCGGGGACAGGAACTCTGGAAACACCATATATTTT,CASSGDRNSGNTIYF,.,TRBD1,TRBJ1-3,TRBV2
TGTGCCACCAGTGATCCAAGAGTCGGGGACAGGGATAGAAACATTCAGTACTTC,CATSDPRVGDRDRNIQYF,.,TRBD1,TRBJ2-4,TRBV24-1
TGTGCCAGCAGCCAAGGGTACGAGAACACCATATATTTT,CASSQGYENTIYF,.,.,TRBJ1-3,TRBV3-1/TRBV3-2
TGTGCCAGCAGTTTACAGGGTCACTATGGCTACACCTTC,CASSLQGHYGYTF,.,.,TRBJ1-2,TRBV28
TGTGCCAGCAGCGTCGGGACAGGGGCTTCCTACGAGCAGTACTTC,CASSVGTGASYEQYF,.,TRBD1,TRBJ2-7,TRBV6-5
TGTGCCAGCTTCTCGGCTTATGAGTATGGCTACACCTTC,CASFSAYEYGYTF,.,.,TRBJ1-2,TRBV30
TGTGCCAGCAGTTTGTCAGGGGTGTCCTATAATTCACCCCTCCACTTT,CASSLSGVSYNSPLHF,.,.,TRBJ1-6,TRBV28
TGTGCCAGTAGTATAGGGGTAAGTCTACCCCAGCATTTT,CASSIGVSLPQHF,.,.,TRBJ1-5,TRBV19
TGTGCCAGCAGTTTAGGCAGGGATGAGTACTTC,CASSLGRDEYF,.,.,TRBJ2-7,TRBV12-3/TRBV12-4
TGTGCCAGCAGCACTAGCACGAAGGGCTGGGACGAGCAGTACTTC,CASSTSTKGWDEQYF,.,.,TRBJ2-7,TRBV28
TGTGCCAGCTCACCAAGGTCCCAACAAGAGACCCAGTACTTC,CASSPRSQQETQYF,.,.,TRBJ2-5,TRBV18
TGTGCCAGCAGTTACGAGGCAGAACAGCCCCAGCATTTT,CASSYEAEQPQHF,.,.,TRBJ1-5,TRBV6-5
TGTGCCAGCAGCCAAAATTCAGGGGGCACTGAAGCTTTCTTT,CASSQNSGGTEAFF,once,TRBD1,TRBJ1-1,TRBV2
TGTGCCAGCAGCCATGCCGGGACCTTCAACACCGGGGAGCTGTTTTTT,CASSHAGTFNTGELFF,.,.,TRBJ2-2,TRBV9
TGTGCCAGCAGCCCTCTGACAACTAATGAAAAACTGTTTTTT,CASSPLTTNEKLFF,.,.,TRBJ1-4,TRBV7-8
TGTGCCACCAGTCCTCGTCCGGGACAGGGAAATGAAAAACTGTTTTTT,CATSPRPGQGNEKLFF,.,TRBD1,TRBJ1-4,TRBV24-1
TGTGCCAGCAGTCTTGGACAACTCGAAGCTTTCTTT,CASSLGQLEAFF,.,.,TRBJ1-1,TRBV2
TGTGCCACCCAGGGTTCTGAGGCTGGGGCCAACGTCCTGACTTTC,CATQGSEAGANVLTF,.,.,TRBJ2-6,TRBV24-1
TGTGCCAGCAGCCAAGAGAGCCAGGGGTATAATTCACCCCTCCACTTT,CASSQESQGYNSPLHF,.,.,TRBJ1-6,TRBV3-1/TRBV3-2
TGCGCCAGCAGCTTGCGAGGGGGCGCAGGAAGAGAGCAGTACTTC,CASSLRGGAGREQYF,.,TRBD1,TRBJ2-7,TRBV5-1
TGTGCCAGCCTGGACAGGGGGAAAGGCTACACCTTC,CASLDRGKGYTF,.,TRBD1,TRBJ1-2,TRBV28
TGCGCCAGCAGCTTAACTAGCGGGAGTCGCGATGAGCAGTTCTTC,CASSLTSGSRDEQFF,once,TRBD2,TRBJ2-1,TRBV5-1
TGTGCCAGTAGTAGATCTAGCAGAGATGACTGGGAGACCCAGTACTTC,CASSRSSRDDWETQYF,.,.,TRBJ2-5,TRBV19
TGCGCCAGCACCCCAGCGGGTCTTAATGAGCAGTTCTTC,CASTPAGLNEQFF,.,.,TRBJ2-1,TRBV10-2